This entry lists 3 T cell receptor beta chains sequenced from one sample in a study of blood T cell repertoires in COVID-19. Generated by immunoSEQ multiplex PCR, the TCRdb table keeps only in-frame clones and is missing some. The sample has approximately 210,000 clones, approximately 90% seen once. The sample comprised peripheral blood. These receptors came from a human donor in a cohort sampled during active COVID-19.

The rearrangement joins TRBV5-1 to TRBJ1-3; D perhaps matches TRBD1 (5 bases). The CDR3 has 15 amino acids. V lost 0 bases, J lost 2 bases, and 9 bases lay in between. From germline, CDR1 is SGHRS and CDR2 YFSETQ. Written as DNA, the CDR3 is TGCGCCAGCAGCTTGGCCGGGGGAACTGGAAACACCATATATTTT. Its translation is CASSLAGGTGNTIYF.

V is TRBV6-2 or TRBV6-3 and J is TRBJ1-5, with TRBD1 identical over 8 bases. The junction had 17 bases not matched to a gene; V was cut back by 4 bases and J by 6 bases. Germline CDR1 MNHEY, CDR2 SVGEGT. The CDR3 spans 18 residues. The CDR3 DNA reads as TGTGCCAGCAGTTCTTATATACCAACTGCAGGGGGCTCTCAGCCCCAGCATTTT. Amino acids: CASSSYIPTAGGSQPQHF.

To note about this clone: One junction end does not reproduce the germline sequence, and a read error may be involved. The CDR3 bases are TGTGCCAGCAGCTTAACGTTGGGACTAGCGGGGGGTGGTGTCTTC. Translation: CASSLTLGLAGGGVF. The chain recombines TRBV7-2 with TRBJ2-1; 15 nucleotides agree with TRBD2. CDR1 is SGHTA and CDR2 is FQGNSA in the germline V gene. The CDR3 runs to 15 residues.